These 12 T cell receptor beta chains originate from one sample sequenced in a study of cytomegalovirus exposure and HLA in healthy donors. PCR primers comprised 60 Vbeta and 13 Jbeta primers. Measured with immunoSEQ multiplex PCR; TCRdb has only the in-frame clones, and not every one. The sample yields roughly 72,000 clones, around 79% seen once. Sequenced input: PBMCs. All receptors come from a woman aged 40-49 years in good health and CMV-seropositive.

J is TRBJ2-7 and V is TRBV18, with TRBD2 matching over 10 bases. Trimming took 4 bases from V and 4 from J; bases not matched to a gene: 13. CDR3 size: 17 residues. Germline V gene lookup returns CDR1 KGHSH and CDR2 LQKENI. CDR3 in DNA: TGTGCCAGCTCACTACACAACCTAGCGGGGGATACATACGAGCAGTACTTC. This sequence encodes CASSLHNLAGDTYEQYF.

This clone was detected once. Mismatch with germline at one junction end may stem from a read error. Other DNA sequences in the same sample also yield this CDR3. V is TRBV19 and J is TRBJ1-5, with TRBD1 matching over 7 bases. The CDR3 spans 15 residues. Germline CDR1 reads LNHDA; CDR2 reads SQIVND (reference sequence). For the CDR3, the DNA is TGTGCTAGTAGTGCCTCCGGGACAGCGAATCAGCCCCAGCATTTT. It translates to CASSASGTANQPQHF.

The chain has TRBV5-1 and TRBJ2-5, with D possibly being TRBD1 (6 bases). V lost 4 bases, J lost 1 base, and 14 bases lay in between. The CDR3 is 15 amino acids. Germline assignment: CDR1 SGHRS and CDR2 YFSETQ. The CDR3 coding sequence is TGCGCCAGCAGCCCGTTGGACAGTACCCAAGAGACCCAGTACTTC. This encodes CASSPLDSTQETQYF.

The chain links TRBV28 to TRBJ2-1; 11 nucleotides align to TRBD2. This CDR3 comprises 14 residues. J was trimmed by 7 bases and V by 5 bases; bases with no gene match: 4. Germline V lookup: CDR1 MDHEN, CDR2 SYDVKM. This CDR3 reads CASSGSGRENEQFF. The CDR3 DNA is TGTGCCAGCAGTGGTAGCGGGAGGGAAAATGAGCAGTTCTTC.

This chain uses TRBV29-1 with TRBJ2-4, with TRBD1 matching 7 bases. Germline V gives CDR1 SQVTM, CDR2 ANQGSEA. This CDR3 comprises 13 residues. V trimming: 6 bases; J trimming: 5 bases; junction bases outside the gene matches: 7. The CDR3 bases are TGCAGCGTCGGGAACAGGGGCCAAAACATTCAGTACTTC. It translates to CSVGNRGQNIQYF.

Written as DNA, the CDR3 is TGCGCCAGCAGCCAAGTCGGTGGGGGGACAGATACGCAGTATTTT. It encodes CASSQVGGGTDTQYF. The J gene is TRBJ2-3, the V gene TRBV4-1; tentative D call: TRBD2 (6 bases). Germline V lookup: CDR1 MGHRA, CDR2 YSYEKL. Trimming took 1 base from V and 3 from J, leaving 11 bases between them. The CDR3 contains 15 residues.

The CDR3 reads CASHSPTTHDQPQHF. The CDR3 coding sequence is TGTGCCAGCCATTCCCCCACAACCCATGATCAGCCCCAGCATTTT. The genes are TRBV28 and TRBJ1-5; no clear D. Germline loops: CDR1 MDHEN, CDR2 SYDVKM. CDR3 length equals 15 residues. V dropped 8 bases and J dropped 5 bases, with 19 bases sitting between them.

The J gene is TRBJ2-5, the V gene TRBV5-1; 12 bases agree with TRBD2. Trimming took 4 bases from V and 3 from J; bases not matched to a gene: 4. The CDR3 has 15 amino acids. CDR1 is SGHRS, CDR2 YFSETQ, per germline. CDR3 sequence reads: CASSPRTSGEETQYF. The CDR3 coding sequence is TGCGCCAGCAGCCCAAGGACTAGCGGGGAAGAGACCCAGTACTTC.

The J gene is TRBJ2-1, the V gene TRBV7-9; the D is unclear. This CDR3 has 15 residues. V lost 5 bases to trimming and J lost 15 bases, with 26 bases between them. CDR1 is SEHNR, CDR2 FQNEAQ, per germline (reference sequence). CDR3 in DNA: TGTGCCAGCAGCCCATCCCGCCCGGAGAGGCCACCCCTGTTCTTC. Its translation: CASSPSRPERPPLFF. The full variable domain, in which reference TRBV7-9 and TRBJ2-1 provide the parts outside the CDR3, is DTGVSQNPRHKITKRGQNVTFRCDPISEHNRLYWYRQTLGQGPEFLTYFQNEAQLEKSRLLSDRFSAERPKGSFSTLEIQRTEQGDSAMYLCASSPSRPERPPLFFGPGTRLTVL.

This clone was found a few times. The V and J genes are TRBV2 and TRBJ1-3; D gene uncertain. Germline loops: CDR1 SNHLY, CDR2 FYNNEI. The V and J ends lost 0 bases and 0 bases respectively, with 3 bases between them. The CDR3 contains 14 residues. The CDR3 protein is CASSEAYSGNTIYF. CDR3 in DNA: TGTGCCAGCAGTGAAGCCTACTCTGGAAACACCATATATTTT.

The J gene is TRBJ2-7, the V gene TRBV25-1; D possibly corresponds to TRBD2 (6 bases). V was cut by 5 bases and J by 7 bases, with 15 bases left in between. Germline V lookup: CDR1 MGHDK, CDR2 SYGVNS. The CDR3 runs 13 residues. The CDR3 DNA sequence: TGTGCCAGCAGTTTCACCCCCGGGGGTGAGCAGTACTTC. It encodes CASSFTPGGEQYF.

This chain connects TRBV2 to TRBJ1-2; possible D gene TRBD1, 6 bases. The V gene's germline CDR1 is SNHLY and CDR2 FYNNEI. This CDR3 has 15 amino acids. V lost 2 bases and J 4 bases, leaving 14 bases between the germline ends. The CDR3 bases are TGTGCCAGCAGTGAAACCAGGACAGTCTCCTATGGCTACACCTTC. Translated, it gives CASSETRTVSYGYTF.